This TCR beta chain was documented in a study of regulatory T cells in long-lasting Graves disease. This clonotype has just a few counts. The CDR3 has 15 residues. Germline loops: CDR1 MNHEY, CDR2 SVGAGI. V gave up 2 bases and J gave up 0 bases, with 10 bases separating them. Combining iRepertoire HTBI primers with Arm-PCR of CDR3 regions, the authors built TCR beta libraries. TCRdb recomputed calls from the multiplex PCR reads with MiXCR, one row per CDR3 protein. The table shows around 300,000 distinct CDR3 sequences, with 22% occurring only once. Time point denoted: persistent/refractory GD, antithyroid drugs over 5 years with positive TRAb. Scientists built the TCR library using RNA that was extracted from PBMCs.

The TCR originated in a female donor with Graves disease. This material consisted of peripheral blood mononuclear cells (PBMCs), taken when the disease was refractory, from a patient treated with antithyroid drugs. The chain combines TRBV6-5 with TRBJ1-1; D gene ambiguous. This chain's CDR3 is CASSYARDMNTEAFF. The CDR3 DNA reads as TGTGCCAGCAGTTACGCCAGAGACATGAACACTGAAGCTTTCTTT.